A selection of T cell receptor beta chains follows, all from one sample in a study of HIV-infected patients and healthy controls. TCRdb analysed the 5' RACE reads with MiXCR anew, one entry per CDR3 protein. Of about 6,000 distinct CDR3 sequences in the sample, about a tenth were seen once. Material: blood, obtained before antiretroviral therapy. These receptors originate from an adult with HIV infection. Each CDR3 is given with its conserved first and last residue. A D gene is named only where the DNA matches it firmly. Clone size is shown for a subset of rows, as once, few, many or a class of expanded clone.

-,TRBV12-5,TRBJ2-6,medium-sized,TGTGCTAGTGGTTTGGCCACGTCCTCTGGGGCCAACGTCCTGACTTTC,CASGLATSSGANVLTF
-,TRBV20-1,TRBJ1-4,medium-sized,TGCAGTGCTAGAGATCTTGGGGAACTGTTTTTT,CSARDLGELFF
-,TRBV28,TRBJ2-2,medium-sized,TGTGCCAGCAGTTTTCTTCCGGGTACGAACACCGGGGAGCTGTTTTTT,CASSFLPGTNTGELFF
-,TRBV7-2,TRBJ1-5,many,TGTGCCAGCAGCTTAGGGTTTGGATATAGCAATCAGCCCCAGCATTTT,CASSLGFGYSNQPQHF
-,TRBV7-9,TRBJ2-1,hyperexpanded,TGTGCCAGCAGCTTAGCGGGGACCTACAATGAGCAGTTCTTC,CASSLAGTYNEQFF
TRBD2,TRBV10-3,TRBJ2-1,-,TGTGCCATCCGGGACGGGGGGGGTGGCAATGAGCAGTTCTTC,CAIRDGGGGNEQFF
TRBD1,TRBV10-3,TRBJ2-3,-,TGTGCCATCAGTGCGGGACAGCCTGGTCCAGATACGCAGTATTTT,CAISAGQPGPDTQYF
-,TRBV7-2,TRBJ1-2,-,TGTGCCAGCAGCTTTTTCGCCCCCACGGGTGGCTACACCTTC,CASSFFAPTGGYTF
-,TRBV7-9,TRBJ2-5,medium-sized,TGTGCCAGCAGCTTAGTGAGGGAAGAGACCCAGTACTTC,CASSLVREETQYF
-,TRBV19,TRBJ1-5,many,TGTGCCACAACCACAGGGTCCCTAGGTCAGCCCCAGCATTTT,CATTTGSLGQPQHF
-,TRBV6-5,TRBJ1-2,medium-sized,TGTGCCAGCAGTTCGGTGGAGGGTAGTGGCTACACCTTC,CASSSVEGSGYTF
TRBD2,TRBV20-1,TRBJ2-3,few,TGCAGTGCTAGGGGTACGGGGGGACCCACAGATACGCAGTATTTT,CSARGTGGPTDTQYF